The 13 T cell receptor beta chains in this list originate from one sample, sequenced in a study of T cells in tuberculosis. As for time point: new active TB diagnosis, blood taken before or within 7 days of starting treatment. The table came from immunoSEQ multiplex PCR; TCRdb's copy has only in-frame clones and leaves some out. The data show tens of thousands of clones, 90% to 95% seen once. Sample: PBMCs, taken at tuberculosis diagnosis. The receptors were sampled from an adult with tuberculosis.

This clone was seen a few times. The V gene is TRBV15, the J gene TRBJ2-1; no clear D gene. The CDR3 is 12 residues long. CDR1 LNHNV and CDR2 YYDKDF come from the germline V gene (reference sequence). Trimming left V 0 bases short and J 10 bases short, with 7 bases between. The DNA of the CDR3 is TGTGCCACCAGCAGAGATTTTAGAGAGCAGTTCTTC. As protein: CATSRDFREQFF.

The chain combines TRBV19 with TRBJ1-1; D gene unclear. The V and J ends lost 4 bases and 0 bases respectively, with 6 bases between them. This CDR3 is built from 13 residues. Germline CDR1 LNHDA, CDR2 SQIVND (reference sequence). CDR3 DNA: TGTGCCAGTAGTACTACAGTGAACACTGAAGCTTTCTTT. It specifies CASSTTVNTEAFF.

The chain employs TRBV14 and TRBJ2-7, with a possible D match to TRBD1 (5 bases). The CDR3 is 15 amino acids. The ends were cut back, 1 base at V and 5 bases at J, with 15 bases in the middle. CDR1 and CDR2 from the germline V gene are SGHDN and FVKESK. In DNA form, the CDR3 reads TGTGCCAGCAGCCAAGTGTCTTTGGCAGGGAACGAGCAGTACTTC. Translation: CASSQVSLAGNEQYF.

This chain joins TRBV27 and TRBJ1-6; 9 nucleotides agree with TRBD1. There are 20 residues in the CDR3. Germline V gene lookup returns CDR1 MNHEY and CDR2 SMNVEV (reference sequence). V lost 2 bases to trimming and J lost 6 bases; unmatched junction nucleotides: 17. CDR3 in DNA: TGTGCCAGCAGTTTAAGAACCCCGGGACAGGGCCGATGGGGTAATTCACCCCTCCACTTT. It encodes CASSLRTPGQGRWGNSPLHF.

The J gene is TRBJ2-5, the V gene TRBV15; 9 positions agree with TRBD2. CDR1 and CDR2 (germline): LNHNV, YYDKDF (reference sequence). The junction had 10 bases not matched to a gene; V was cut back by 6 bases and J by 5 bases. CDR3 size: 15 residues. CDR3: CATRDGGRVGETQYF. CDR3 bases: TGTGCCACCAGGGACGGCGGGAGGGTGGGGGAGACCCAGTACTTC.

V and J are TRBV6-6 and TRBJ1-3; D is possibly TRBD1 (5 bases). V lost 7 bases and J 4 bases, leaving 11 bases between the germline ends. In germline, CDR1 is MNHNY, CDR2 SVGAGI (reference sequence). CDR3 length: 13 amino acids. The CDR3, as DNA: TGTGCCAGCATTGACAGATCGGGAAACACCATATATTTT. Its translation is CASIDRSGNTIYF.

This clone was detected only a few times. V usage is TRBV7-2 and J usage is TRBJ2-7, with a weak D call TRBD1 (6 bases). Looked up from germline, CDR1 is SGHTA and CDR2 is FQGNSA. CDR3 length equals 14 residues. Trimming pared 5 bases from V and 0 bases from J, leaving 11 bases between. The CDR3: CASSRQGSSYEQYF. The CDR3 coding sequence is TGTGCCAGCAGCCGGCAGGGGTCCTCCTACGAGCAGTACTTC.

This chain links TRBV18 with TRBJ2-3; 8 positions agree with TRBD1. There are 14 residues in the CDR3. Germline assignment: CDR1 KGHSH and CDR2 LQKENI. V shed 2 bases and J 3 bases; nucleotides not matched to a gene: 1. The CDR3 coding sequence is TGTGCCAGCTCACCATGGACAGGGACAGATACGCAGTATTTT. Protein product: CASSPWTGTDTQYF. The entire variable domain, with the rest obtained from reference TRBV18 and TRBJ2-3, is as follows: NAGVMQNPRHLVRRRGQEARLRCSPMKGHSHVYWYRQLPEEGLKFMVYLQKENIIDESGMPKERFSAEFPKEGPSILRIQQVVRGDSAAYFCASSPWTGTDTQYFGPGTRLTVL.

This sequence joins TRBV27 and TRBJ1-6; D perhaps matches TRBD1 (5 bases). There are 14 residues in the CDR3. Germline CDR1 MNHEY, CDR2 SMNVEV (reference sequence). The germline V and J ends were trimmed by 6 bases and 6 bases, with 12 bases remaining between them. CDR3 region: CASRPAGLNSPLHF. The CDR3, as DNA: TGTGCCAGCAGACCGGCGGGGCTTAATTCACCCCTCCACTTT.

The chain is built from TRBV4-3 and TRBJ1-4; D is perhaps TRBD1 (6 bases). Germline assignment: CDR1 LGHNA and CDR2 YSLEER. The germline V and J ends were trimmed by 3 bases and 4 bases, with 9 bases remaining between them. CDR3 size: 14 residues. The CDR3 is CASSQDSRNEKLFF. The CDR3, as DNA: TGCGCCAGCAGCCAGGACAGTCGTAATGAAAAACTGTTTTTT.

This clone was counted once. CDR3 region: CASSLLYEQYF. CDR3 coding DNA: TGTGCCAGCAGCCTACTATACGAGCAGTACTTC. The chain joins TRBV7-2 to TRBJ2-7; D call uncertain. V lost 5 bases and J 4 bases, leaving 6 bases between the germline ends. CDR1 is SGHTA and CDR2 is FQGNSA in the germline V gene. This CDR3 contains 11 residues.

The chain carries TRBV5-1 and TRBJ1-2; D call uncertain. Germline V gene data show CDR1 as SGHRS and CDR2 as YFSETQ. The CDR3 length is 15 residues. Trimming cost V 2 bases and J 7 bases, with 18 bases left between them. CDR3 sequence (DNA): TGCGCCAGCAGCTTTATCCTGGGCCCACAAGGTGGCTACACCTTC. It specifies CASSFILGPQGGYTF.

This sequence joins TRBV28 and TRBJ1-2; D is possibly TRBD1 (6 bases). The V gene lost 5 bases and the J gene lost 4 bases, with 23 bases spanning the gap. There are 17 residues in the CDR3. In germline, CDR1 is MDHEN, CDR2 SYDVKM. As DNA, the CDR3 is TGTGCCAGCAGTCCCTATAAACCCGGACAGCCCATCTATGGCTACACCTTC. This translates into CASSPYKPGQPIYGYTF.